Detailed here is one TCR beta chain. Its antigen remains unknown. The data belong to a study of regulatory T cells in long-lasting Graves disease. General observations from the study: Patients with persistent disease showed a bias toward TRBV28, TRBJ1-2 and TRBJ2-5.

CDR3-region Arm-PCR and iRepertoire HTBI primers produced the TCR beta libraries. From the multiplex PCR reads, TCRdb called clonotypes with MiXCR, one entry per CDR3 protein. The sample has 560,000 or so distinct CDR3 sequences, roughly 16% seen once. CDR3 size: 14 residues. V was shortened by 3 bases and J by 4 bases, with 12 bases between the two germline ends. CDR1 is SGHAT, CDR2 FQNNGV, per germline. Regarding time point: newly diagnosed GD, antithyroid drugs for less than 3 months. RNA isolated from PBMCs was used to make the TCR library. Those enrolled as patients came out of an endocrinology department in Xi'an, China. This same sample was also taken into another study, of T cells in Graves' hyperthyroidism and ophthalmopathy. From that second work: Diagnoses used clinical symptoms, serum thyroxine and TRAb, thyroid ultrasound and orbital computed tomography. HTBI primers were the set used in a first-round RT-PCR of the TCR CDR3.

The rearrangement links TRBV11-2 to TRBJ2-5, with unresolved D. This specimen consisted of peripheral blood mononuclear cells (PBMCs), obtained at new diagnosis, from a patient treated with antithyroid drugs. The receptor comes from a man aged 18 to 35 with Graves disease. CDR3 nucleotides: TGTGCCAGCAGCTTTCGGTCACACGGAGAGACCCAGTACTTC. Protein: CASSFRSHGETQYF. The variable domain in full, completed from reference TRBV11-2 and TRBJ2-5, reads EAGVAQSPRYKIIEKRQSVAFWCNPISGHATLYWYQQILGQGPKLLIQFQNNGVVDDSQLPKDRFSAERLKGVDSTLKIQPAKLEDSAVYLCASSFRSHGETQYFGPGTRLLVL.